This T cell receptor (beta chain) stems from a study of T-cell memory formation after mild COVID-19. Whole-study findings and limits: Detection of some responders pre-infection suggested pre-existing cross-reactive memory T cells participated.

After 5'RACE with constant-segment primers, TCR alpha and TCR beta cDNA libraries carrying sample barcodes and UMIs were obtained. From the 5' RACE reads, TCRdb called clonotypes with MiXCR, one entry per CDR3 protein. The top ten hold 12% of the sample, which has some 40,000 distinct CDR3 sequences, approximately 9.7% seen once. The germline V gene encodes CDR1 SNHLY and CDR2 FYNNEI. This CDR3 region has 15 residues. Trimming shortened V by 6 bases and J by 4 bases, and 16 bases separated the two germline ends. This clonotype has more than one count but fewer than ten. What it recognizes is unknown. The chain recombines TRBV2 with TRBJ2-1, with D possibly TRBD1 on 5 matching bases. The sample consisted of PBMCs or a T cell subset sorted from them (not recorded which). The source of this sequence is an adult woman who had mild COVID-19 (a few samples of this study predate the infection). Cell type and time point are not known. CDR3 in DNA: TGTGCCAGCAGCCCACAGGAACACCCTTACAATGAGCAGTTCTTC. This sequence encodes CASSPQEHPYNEQFF. The full variable domain, rest sourced from reference TRBV2 and TRBJ2-1, is EPEVTQTPSHQVTQMGQEVILRCVPISNHLYFYWYRQILGQKVEFLVSFYNNEISEKSEIFDDQFSVERPDGSNFTLKIRSTKLEDSAMYFCASSPQEHPYNEQFFGPGTRLTVL.